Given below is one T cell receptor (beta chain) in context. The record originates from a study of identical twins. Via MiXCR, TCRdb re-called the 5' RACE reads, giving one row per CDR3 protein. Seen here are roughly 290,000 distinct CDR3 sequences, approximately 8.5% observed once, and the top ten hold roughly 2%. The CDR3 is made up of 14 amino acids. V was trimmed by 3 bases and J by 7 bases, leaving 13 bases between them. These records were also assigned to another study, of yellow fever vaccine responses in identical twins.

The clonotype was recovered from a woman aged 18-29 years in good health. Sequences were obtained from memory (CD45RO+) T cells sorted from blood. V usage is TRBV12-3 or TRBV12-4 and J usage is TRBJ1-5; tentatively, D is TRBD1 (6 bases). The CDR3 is CASSFGGGGQPQHF. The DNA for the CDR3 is TGTGCCAGCAGTTTTGGGGGCGGGGGGCAGCCCCAGCATTTT.